The sequence of this T cell receptor beta chain was determined in a study of T cells after yellow fever vaccination. This clonotype was picked up many times. TCRdb re-analysed the 5' RACE reads in MiXCR, keeping a single row per CDR3 protein. The sample carries about 340,000 distinct CDR3 sequences, 3.5% to 4.5% recorded once. Sequenced material: PBMCs, taken 5 days after the yellow fever booster vaccination. The sequence was obtained from a man aged 18 to 30 who received the YFV17D yellow fever vaccine.

Here the CDR3 DNA reads TGTGCCAGCAGTGAACGGACTAGCGGGGCCGCCACCGGGGAGCTGTTTTTT. It codes for CASSERTSGAATGELFF. The chain is built from TRBV2 and TRBJ2-2, with 12 positions matching TRBD2. Germline CDR1 is SNHLY and CDR2 is FYNNEI. V dropped 2 bases and J dropped 4; count of bases not matched to a gene: 5. The CDR3 contains 17 residues.